This T cell receptor beta chain was sequenced during a study of CD8 T cells in ankylosing spondylitis. Findings and limits, study-wide: Characteristic, it appeared, of ankylosing spondylitis blood was a TCR beta motif of roughly 8 highly homologous variants.

TCR beta libraries were made by quantitative 5'-RACE with molecular barcodes. Each CDR3 protein is one row after TCRdb ran MiXCR on the 5' RACE reads. The table records 300,000 to 400,000 distinct CDR3 sequences, 20% to 25% of them present only once. Trimming at V came to 6 bases and at J to 3 bases, leaving 16 bases not matched to a gene. The CDR3 is made up of 17 amino acids. Germline V lookup: CDR1 MDHEN, CDR2 SYDVKM. In the case of this clonotype: No antigen is known for it.

The sequencing input was blood, either unsorted or a sorted T cell fraction (not recorded which). This chain uses TRBV28 with TRBJ2-7; 8 bases align to TRBD2. This clonotype was sampled from a male donor with ankylosing spondylitis. CDR3 DNA sequence: TGTGCCAGCAGAGCCTGGACCACCGGGACTAGTTACTACGAGCAGTACTTC. Its protein product is CASRAWTTGTSYYEQYF.